These 12 T cell receptor beta chains came from one sample sequenced in a study of cytomegalovirus exposure and HLA in healthy donors. Vbeta (60) and Jbeta (13) primers were used in the PCR. Data came from immunoSEQ multiplex PCR; TCRdb stores just in-frame clones and leaves some out. The repertoire holds 90,000 to 120,000 clones, with roughly a tenth as singletons. The sample taken for sequencing was PBMCs. The receptors shown here come from a middle-aged man in good health and CMV-seropositive.

The chain couples TRBV4-2 to TRBJ2-7, with D tentatively TRBD1 (6 bases). Looked up from germline, CDR1 is LGHNA and CDR2 is YNFKEQ. This CDR3 region has 15 residues. The V and J ends lost 0 bases and 4 bases respectively, with 13 bases between them. CDR3 coding DNA: TGTGCCAGCAGCCAAGAGAGGACAGCCGAATACGAGCAGTACTTC. It encodes CASSQERTAEYEQYF.

This chain connects TRBV14 to TRBJ1-4; 12 bases agree with TRBD1. This CDR3 comprises 15 residues. Germline assignment: CDR1 SGHDN and CDR2 FVKESK. V shed 0 bases and J 8 bases; nucleotides not matched to a gene: 1. CDR3 nucleotide sequence: TGTGCCAGCAGCCAAGAGGGACAGGGGGCGGAAAAACTGTTTTTT. This codes for CASSQEGQGAEKLFF.

This clone was detected a few times. This chain joins TRBV27 and TRBJ2-5, with D possibly TRBD1 on 6 matching bases. V dropped 5 bases and J dropped 3 bases, with 16 bases sitting between them. The CDR3 has 15 residues. Germline V gene lookup returns CDR1 MNHEY and CDR2 SMNVEV (reference sequence). The CDR3 nucleotides read TGTGCCAGCAGTACGGCTTGGGACACCGAAGAGACCCAGTACTTC. Translating it yields CASSTAWDTEETQYF.

The CDR3 DNA reads as TGTGCCAGCAGCTCAAGCGGGGGCCACGGAACCCAGTACTTC. Protein product: CASSSSGGHGTQYF. This sequence joins TRBV7-9 and TRBJ2-5; 8 nucleotides match TRBD2. The V gene's germline CDR1 is SEHNR and CDR2 FQNEAQ (reference sequence). The ends lost 4 bases at V and 8 bases at J; junction bases unmatched: 9. The CDR3 covers 14 residues.

The V and J genes are TRBV7-6 and TRBJ2-7; D is uncertain. V lost 1 base and J 6 bases, leaving 16 bases between the germline ends. The CDR3 has 15 amino acids. Germline loops: CDR1 SGHVS, CDR2 FNYEAQ. CDR3 amino acids: CASSLGGGQMGEQYF. Written as DNA, the CDR3 is TGTGCCAGCAGCTTAGGCGGCGGCCAAATGGGCGAGCAGTACTTC.

The chain is built from TRBV7-3 and TRBJ2-3; no reliable D call. The CDR3 length is 13 residues. Germline V lookup: CDR1 SGHTA, CDR2 FQGTGA. Trimming took off 4 bases at V and 4 bases at J, with 9 bases between the two ends. CDR3 nucleotides: TGTGCCAGCAGCTCACCTATGTCAGATACGCAGTATTTT. Its translation: CASSSPMSDTQYF.

This clone was seen more than once but under ten times. The J gene is TRBJ2-3, the V gene TRBV7-8; 7 nucleotides line up with TRBD2. The CDR3 covers 15 residues. V dropped 4 bases and J dropped 3; count of bases not matched to a gene: 7. From germline, CDR1 is SGHVS and CDR2 FQNEAQ. CDR3 loop: CASSSLGGGTDTQYF. The CDR3 region has the DNA TGTGCCAGCAGCTCGCTCGGGGGAGGGACAGATACGCAGTATTTT.

V is TRBV29-1 and J is TRBJ2-1, with TRBD1 identical over 8 bases. Germline V lookup: CDR1 SQVTM, CDR2 ANQGSEA. This CDR3 is 14 amino acids long. After removal of 1 base from V and 8 bases from J, the junction contained 7 bases not matched to a gene. DNA of the CDR3: TGCAGCGTTGAAGGGGGGGCAGGGGGCGATGAGCAGTTCTTC. It codes for CSVEGGAGGDEQFF.

This chain connects TRBV19 to TRBJ2-2; possibly TRBD1 for D (5 bases). Germline CDR1 reads LNHDA; CDR2 reads SQIVND (reference sequence). Trimming removed 5 bases from V and 3 bases from J, with 10 bases in between. The CDR3 totals 14 residues. The CDR3 sequence: CASSPGMHTGELFF. CDR3 bases: TGTGCCAGTAGTCCAGGGATGCACACCGGGGAGCTGTTTTTT.

The chain couples TRBV19 to TRBJ1-3; D is undetermined. V shed 2 bases and J shed 4 bases, with 6 bases lying between them. CDR3 length equals 13 residues. The germline CDR1 and CDR2 sequences are LNHDA and SQIVND (reference sequence). CDR3 DNA sequence: TGTGCCAGTAGTATATCCGTAGGAAACACCATATATTTT. The encoded protein is CASSISVGNTIYF. Drawing the rest from reference TRBV19 and TRBJ1-3, the complete variable domain is DGGITQSPKYLFRKEGQNVTLSCEQNLNHDAMYWYRQDPGQGLRLIYYSQIVNDFQKGDIAEGYSVSREKKESFPLTVTSAQKNPTAFYLCASSISVGNTIYFGEGSWLTVV.

This clone was seen many times. The CDR3 coding sequence is TGTGCCAGCAGCGCGGGAGGAGGGTTTAGTAACTATGGCTACACCTTC. Translating gives CASSAGGGFSNYGYTF. The chain recombines TRBV7-9 with TRBJ1-2; D is uncertain. The V gene's germline CDR1 is SEHNR and CDR2 FQNEAQ (reference sequence). V was cut by 5 bases and J by 1 base, with 17 bases left in between. The CDR3 sequence is 16 residues long. Complete variable domain (other parts from reference TRBV7-9 and TRBJ1-2): DTGVSQNPRHKITKRGQNVTFRCDPISEHNRLYWYRQTLGQGPEFLTYFQNEAQLEKSRLLSDRFSAERPKGSFSTLEIQRTEQGDSAMYLCASSAGGGFSNYGYTFGSGTRLTVV.

This rearrangement joins TRBV11-2 to TRBJ1-4; D not resolved. In germline, CDR1 is SGHAT, CDR2 FQNNGV. V lost 5 bases and J 8 bases, leaving 24 bases between the germline ends. The CDR3 contains 17 residues. The CDR3 DNA sequence: TGTGCCAGCAGCCCCGGCGGCAGCATCCCCGAGAACGAAAAACTGTTTTTT. Residues: CASSPGGSIPENEKLFF. Combining the CDR3 with reference TRBV11-2 and TRBJ1-4 gives the whole variable domain EAGVAQSPRYKIIEKRQSVAFWCNPISGHATLYWYQQILGQGPKLLIQFQNNGVVDDSQLPKDRFSAERLKGVDSTLKIQPAKLEDSAVYLCASSPGGSIPENEKLFFGSGTQLSVL.